This T cell receptor beta chain was retrieved from a study of cytomegalovirus exposure and HLA in healthy donors. Primers included in the PCR were 60 Vbeta and 13 Jbeta primers. Method: immunoSEQ multiplex PCR; TCRdb's copy keeps in-frame clones and lacks some. This table holds 100,000 to 150,000 clones, over 9.5% found once. Germline CDR1 is LGHNT and CDR2 is FRNRAP. Trimming removed 6 bases from V and 2 bases from J, with 10 bases in between. This CDR3 region has 13 residues. About this clone itself: Its specificity is not known.

General study points: The study labeled roughly 160 TCR beta chains cytomegalovirus-associated. Earlier results showed most TCR beta V segments being productive about 90% or about 30% of the time. HLA restriction was apparent for most CMV-associated TCR beta chains in a later analysis. In a later analysis, specific HLA alleles were associated with approximately 17,000 TCR beta sequences at a 0.05 false discovery rate.

This TCR was sampled from a woman in her late teens or twenties in good health and CMV-seropositive. V usage is TRBV12-5 and J usage is TRBJ1-1; D is undetermined. The sample comprised PBMCs. The CDR3 protein is CASGHSFNTEAFF. The CDR3 bases are TGTGCTAGTGGACACAGTTTTAACACTGAAGCTTTCTTT.